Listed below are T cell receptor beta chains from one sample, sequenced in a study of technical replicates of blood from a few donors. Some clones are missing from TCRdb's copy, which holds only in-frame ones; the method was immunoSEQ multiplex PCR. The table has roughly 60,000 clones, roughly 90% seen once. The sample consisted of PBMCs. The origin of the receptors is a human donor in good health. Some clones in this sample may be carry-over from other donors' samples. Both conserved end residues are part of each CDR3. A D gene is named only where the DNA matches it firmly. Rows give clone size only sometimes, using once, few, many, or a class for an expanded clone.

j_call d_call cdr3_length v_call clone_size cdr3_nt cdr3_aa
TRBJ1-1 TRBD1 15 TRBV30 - TGTGCCTGGAGTGTACGATGGCAGGGGGAAGGTCGAGCTTTCTTT CAWSVRWQGEGRAFF
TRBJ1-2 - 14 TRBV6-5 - TGTGCCAGCAGTTACGCAGACAGGCCCGGGGGCTACACCTTC CASSYADRPGGYTF
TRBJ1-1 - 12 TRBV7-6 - TGTGCCAGCAGCCCCTCGGGAACTGAAGCTTTCTTT CASSPSGTEAFF
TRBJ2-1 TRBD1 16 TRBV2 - TGTGCCAGCAGGAGACCCGGGACAGGGGGGGGGAATGAGCAGTTCTTC CASRRPGTGGGNEQFF
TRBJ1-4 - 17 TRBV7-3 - TGTGCCAGCAGCTTAGTTGCAGAACAGACAACTAATGAAAAACTGTTTTTT CASSLVAEQTTNEKLFF
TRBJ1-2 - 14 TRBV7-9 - TGTGCCAGCAGCTTAGGAACAGGGCCTTTTAAGTACACCTTC CASSLGTGPFKYTF
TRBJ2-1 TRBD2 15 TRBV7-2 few TGTGCCAGCAGCTTAGGGACTAGCTCGAAGAATGAGCAGTTCTTC CASSLGTSSKNEQFF
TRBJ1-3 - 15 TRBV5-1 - TGCGCCAGCAGCCCCGGACAGTTCTCTGGAAACACCATATATTTT CASSPGQFSGNTIYF
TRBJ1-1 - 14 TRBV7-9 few TGTGCCAGCAGCCTAGAGGGGTTTGGCACTGAAGCTTTCTTT CASSLEGFGTEAFF
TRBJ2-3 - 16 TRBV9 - TGTGCCAGCAGCGTCAGACAGGATCCTAGCACAGATACGCAGTATTTT CASSVRQDPSTDTQYF
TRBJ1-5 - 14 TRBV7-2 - TGTGCCAGCAGCTTAGTCGGGGATAATCAGCCCCAGCATTTT CASSLVGDNQPQHF
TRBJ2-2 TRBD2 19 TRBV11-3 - TGTGCCAGCAGCTTAGAAGGGGTAGCGGGGGGGCTCGGCGCCGGGGAGCTGTTTTTT CASSLEGVAGGLGAGELFF
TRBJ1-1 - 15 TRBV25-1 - TGTGCCAGCAGTAAGTCGCGGGGCCTGGCCACTGAAGCTTTCTTT CASSKSRGLATEAFF
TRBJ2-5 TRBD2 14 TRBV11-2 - TGTGCCAGCAGCAGACAGCGGGGGGTGGAGACCCAGTACTTC CASSRQRGVETQYF
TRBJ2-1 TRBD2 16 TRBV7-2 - TGTGCCAGCAGCCCAACCGGGACTAGCGGTAACAATGAGCAGTTCTTC CASSPTGTSGNNEQFF
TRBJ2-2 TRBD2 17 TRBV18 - TGTGCCAGCTCACCAGAAACGGGGGGGCCGGACACCGGGGAGCTGTTTTTT CASSPETGGPDTGELFF
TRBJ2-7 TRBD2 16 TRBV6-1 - TGTGCCAGCAGTGAACTTTTGCGGGAGAGTTTTTACGAGCAGTACTTC CASSELLRESFYEQYF
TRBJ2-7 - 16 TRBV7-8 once TGTGCCAGCAGCTTAGGTGGGTCTGGGGGCACCTACGAGCAGTACTTC CASSLGGSGGTYEQYF
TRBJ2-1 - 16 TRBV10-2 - TGCGCCAGCAGTGAGTCGATGGGTAGGGGGTCGTGGGAGCAGTTCTTC CASSESMGRGSWEQFF
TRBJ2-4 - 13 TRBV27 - TGTGCCAGCAGTTTTCAGGCCAAAAACATTCAGTACTTC CASSFQAKNIQYF
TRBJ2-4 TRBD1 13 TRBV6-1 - TGTGCCAGCAGAAACAGGGGACAAAACATTCAGTACTTC CASRNRGQNIQYF
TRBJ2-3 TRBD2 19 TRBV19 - TGTGCCAGTAGTATGGGGACGGGGACTAGCGGGGGGTCCACAGATACGCAGTATTTT CASSMGTGTSGGSTDTQYF
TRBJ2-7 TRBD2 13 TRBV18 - TGTGCCAGCTCAGGCCTAGCGGGAGCCGAGCAGTACTTC CASSGLAGAEQYF
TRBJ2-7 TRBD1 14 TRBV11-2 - TGTGCCAGCAGCCCGGGACAGGGGAGGTACGAGCAGTACTTC CASSPGQGRYEQYF
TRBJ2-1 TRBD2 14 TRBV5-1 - TGCGCCAGCAGCTCAGCGGGAGGTTACAATGAGCAGTTCTTC CASSSAGGYNEQFF
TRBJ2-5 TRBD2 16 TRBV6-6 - TGTGCCAGCAGCTCCGAGATGGGGCGGGAGCGGGAGACCCAGTACTTC CASSSEMGRERETQYF
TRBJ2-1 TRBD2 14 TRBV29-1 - TGCAGCGTTGTAGCGGGTCAGTCCTACAATGAGCAGTTCTTC CSVVAGQSYNEQFF
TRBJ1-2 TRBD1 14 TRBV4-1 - TGCGCCAGCAGCCAGGGGGACAGGGTCTATGGCTACACCTTC CASSQGDRVYGYTF
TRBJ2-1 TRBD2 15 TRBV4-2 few TGTGCCAGCAGCCAGGAGACTAGCGGGGGGGATGAGCAGTTCTTC CASSQETSGGDEQFF
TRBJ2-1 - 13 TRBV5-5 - TGTGCCAGCAGCGGGAGAGGGGGCAATGAGCAGTTCTTC CASSGRGGNEQFF
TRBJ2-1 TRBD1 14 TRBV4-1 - TGCGCCAGCAGCCACCCGGGACAGTTCGATGAGCAGTTCTTC CASSHPGQFDEQFF
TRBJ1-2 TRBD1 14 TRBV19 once TGTGCCAGTAGTACGAGGGAAACTACAGGGGACTACACCTTC CASSTRETTGDYTF
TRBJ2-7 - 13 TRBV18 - TGTGCCAGCTCAGCCCCGGGCTCCTACGAGCAGTACTTC CASSAPGSYEQYF
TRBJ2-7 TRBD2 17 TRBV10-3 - TGTGCCATCAGTGAGGTGGCTAGCGGGAGGGGTTCTTCCGAGCAGTACTTC CAISEVASGRGSSEQYF
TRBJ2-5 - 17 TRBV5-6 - TGTGCCAGCAGCTACTCCGCTGGACAGCCGTACCAAGAGACCCAGTACTTC CASSYSAGQPYQETQYF
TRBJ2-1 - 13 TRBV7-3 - TGTGCCAGCAGCTCGACTAGAAAGGATGAGCAGTTCTTC CASSSTRKDEQFF
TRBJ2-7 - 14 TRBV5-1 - TGCGCCAGCAGCTCGTACTCCACAGGGTTCGAGCAGTACTTC CASSSYSTGFEQYF
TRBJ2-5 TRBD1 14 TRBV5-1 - TGCGCCAGCAGCAGGACAGGGGAACAAGAGACCCAGTACTTC CASSRTGEQETQYF
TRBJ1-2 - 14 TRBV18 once TGTGCCAGCTCACTACAGGGTTCTAACTATGGCTACACCTTC CASSLQGSNYGYTF
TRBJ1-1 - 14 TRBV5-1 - TGCGCCAGCAGCCCGCAGACAGGACAAGTTGAAGCTTTCTTT CASSPQTGQVEAFF